These 5 T cell receptor beta chains were all obtained from the same sample, sequenced in a study of T cell repertoires in cytomegalovirus infection. These receptors have no identified antigens. From the reads, TCRdb called clonotypes with MiXCR, one entry per CDR3 protein. The sample records 680,000 or so distinct CDR3 sequences, around 35% being singletons. The sequencing here drew on cultured PBMCs, taken from culture after CMV antigen stimulation. All receptors come from a human donor in good health (CMV status not recorded). Some clones in this sample may be carry-over from other donors' samples.

This chain connects TRBV4-3 to TRBJ2-5, with a tentative D call TRBD2 (5 bases). Germline CDR1 is LGHNA and CDR2 is YSLEER. V was pared by 1 base and J by 5 bases, with 14 bases between. The CDR3 extends over 15 amino acids. This chain's CDR3 is CASSQALGDGETQYF. DNA of the CDR3: TGCGCCAGCAGCCAAGCCCTGGGAGATGGGGAGACCCAGTACTTC.

The chain carries TRBV6-5 and TRBJ1-4, with a weak D call TRBD1 (5 bases). Germline CDR1 and CDR2: MNHEY and SVGAGI. The CDR3 length is 14 residues. V lost 4 bases and J 4 bases, leaving 10 bases between the germline ends. CDR3 DNA: TGTGCCAGCAGTTCCGACAGAAATAATGAAAAACTGTTTTTT. Its translation: CASSSDRNNEKLFF.

This clonotype has a handful of counts. This rearrangement joins TRBV27 to TRBJ2-6; D is unresolved. The V and J ends lost 5 bases and 2 bases respectively, with 10 bases between them. Germline lookup yields CDR1 MNHEY and CDR2 SMNVEV (reference sequence). The CDR3 is 15 residues long. CDR3 amino acids: CASSRSRPGANVLTF. CDR3 in DNA: TGTGCCAGCAGTAGATCCCGCCCTGGGGCCAACGTCCTGACTTTC.

The rearrangement links TRBV27 to TRBJ1-1; D gene unclear. Germline CDR1 reads MNHEY; CDR2 reads SMNVEV (reference sequence). V shed 2 bases and J shed 6 bases, with 16 bases lying between them. The CDR3 runs 15 residues. CDR3 sequence reads: CASSLLPPGHAEAFF. In DNA, the CDR3 is TGTGCCAGCAGTTTACTTCCCCCGGGCCACGCTGAAGCTTTCTTT.

As DNA, the CDR3 is TGTGCCAGCAGTTTACTTACAGGGGGAATTTACAATGAGCAGTTCTTC. This codes for CASSLLTGGIYNEQFF. This chain uses TRBV12-3 or TRBV12-4 with TRBJ2-1; 8 bases match TRBD1. With V trimmed by 2 bases and J by 4 bases, 7 bases remained unmatched. This CDR3 comprises 16 residues.